Here is one T cell receptor beta chain with its context. The antigen remains undetermined. Assay used: immunoSEQ multiplex PCR; TCRdb lists only in-frame clones, some missing. Of fewer than 120,000 clones in the sample, about 94% are singletons; the top ten hold less than 0.55%. This CDR3 is built from 13 residues. Trimming left V 0 bases short and J 0 bases short, with 1 base between. Germline V gene sequence: CDR1 SGDLS, CDR2 YYNGEE. This sample stems from a study of graft-versus-host responses after intestinal transplantation. Overall study findings and caveats: An association linked early post-transplant HvG declines with peak circulating GvH clone levels.

The sequence came from a human donor who received an intestinal transplant. The chain couples TRBV9 to TRBJ2-1, with D uncertain. The sample here was unstimulated CD8+ T cells sorted from spleen or lymph node cells, taken before intestinal transplant. CDR3 sequence (DNA): TGTGCCAGCAGCGTAGACTCCTACAATGAGCAGTTCTTC. Protein product: CASSVDSYNEQFF.